The 28 T cell receptor beta chains below all came from one sample that was sequenced in a study of Graves' ophthalmopathy and Graves' hyperthyroidism. Investigators amplified TCR beta CDR3 regions from RNA transcripts. First-round RT-PCR used HTBI primers; second-round multiplex PCR followed. TCRdb reanalysed the multiplex PCR reads using MiXCR and keeps one entry per CDR3 protein. Here the sample spans hundreds of thousands of distinct CDR3 sequences, 35% to 45% being singletons. Sequencing was carried out using peripheral blood. The receptors were gathered from an adult man with Graves' ophthalmopathy.

As for this clonotype: A much larger clone lies a single base off, so this may be a read error. The V call is TRBV25-1, the J call TRBJ2-7; perhaps TRBD1 as D (6 bases). This CDR3 contains 14 residues. CDR1 and CDR2 (germline): MGHDK, SYGVNS. Trimming took off 6 bases at V and 6 bases at J, with 18 bases between the two ends. Here the CDR3 reads CASSQRAGVCEQYF. CDR3 bases: TGTGCCAGCAGCCAACGAGCAGGGGTCTGCGAGCAGTACTTC.

This chain connects TRBV19 to TRBJ1-6; 7 bases line up with TRBD1. Unmatched junction bases numbered 11, after V lost 4 bases and J lost 5 bases. The CDR3 runs to 17 residues. Germline CDR1 LNHDA, CDR2 SQIVND (reference sequence). In DNA form, the CDR3 reads TGTGCCAGTAGTAGGGGACAGCCAACCGGCAATAATTCACCCCTCCACTTT. It yields the protein CASSRGQPTGNNSPLHF.

This clonotype was observed a few times. The chain is built from TRBV19 and TRBJ1-2; D is unresolved. The germline V and J ends were trimmed by 9 bases and 0 bases, with 17 bases remaining between them. There are 15 residues in the CDR3. Germline V lookup: CDR1 LNHDA, CDR2 SQIVND (reference sequence). Here the CDR3 DNA reads TGTGCCAGCAGTTCTGCGCAGGCGACTAACTATGGCTACACCTTC. Translating it yields CASSSAQATNYGYTF.

J is TRBJ1-5 and V is TRBV25-1, with D hard to call. There are 14 residues in the CDR3. Between the trimmed V and J ends, which lost 4 bases and 1 base, there was a span of 8 bases. Germline CDR1 MGHDK, CDR2 SYGVNS. CDR3 nucleotide sequence: TGTGCCAGCAGTGCTAGCGGAAGCAATCAGCCCCAGCATTTT. This codes for CASSASGSNQPQHF.

The chain has TRBV2 and TRBJ2-7; D tentatively reads TRBD1 or TRBD2 (5 bases each). CDR1 is SNHLY and CDR2 is FYNNEI in the germline V gene. CDR3 length: 14 amino acids. With 4 bases removed from V and 7 bases from J, the gap between germline ends came to 17 bases. The CDR3 region has the DNA TGTGCCAGCAGTGGAGTGGACTTACCAGGGGAGCAGTACTTC. The encoded protein is CASSGVDLPGEQYF.

The chain uses TRBV29-1 and TRBJ2-6; D remains ambiguous. This CDR3 is 14 amino acids long. The V and J ends lost 8 bases and 0 bases respectively, with 11 bases between them. Per the germline V gene, CDR1 is SQVTM and CDR2 is ANQGSEA. The CDR3 coding sequence is TGCAGCTTAGAGCCAAGCTCTGGGGCCAACGTCCTGACTTTC. The encoded protein is CSLEPSSGANVLTF.

This rearrangement joins TRBV29-1 to TRBJ1-2; 9 nucleotides align to TRBD1. The CDR3 covers 11 residues. With 1 base clipped from V and 13 bases from J, the junction kept 4 bases outside the gene matches. From germline, CDR1 is SQVTM and CDR2 ANQGSEA. The CDR3 DNA follows: TGCAGCGTTGAAGCCGGGACAGGGTCCACCTTC. It is translated as CSVEAGTGSTF.

The chain joins TRBV7-9 to TRBJ1-6; the match to TRBD1 covers 9 bases. The CDR3 runs to 14 residues. Trimming cost V 1 base and J 12 bases; bases outside gene matches: 4. Germline CDR1 is SEHNR and CDR2 is FQNEAQ (reference sequence). CDR3 sequence reads: CASSLVGTGRPLHF. CDR3 DNA: TGTGCCAGCAGCTTAGTCGGGACAGGGAGACCCCTCCACTTT. The full variable domain, rest sourced from reference TRBV7-9 and TRBJ1-6, is DTGVSQNPRHKITKRGQNVTFRCDPISEHNRLYWYRQTLGQGPEFLTYFQNEAQLEKSRLLSDRFSAERPKGSFSTLEIQRTEQGDSAMYLCASSLVGTGRPLHFGNGTRLTVT.

To note about this clonotype: As the CDR3 is not closed by the conserved phenylalanine or tryptophan, this likely results from a read error. This chain links TRBV6-5 with TRBJ1-2; no clear D gene. The CDR3 is 14 amino acids. The germline V gene has CDR1 MNHEY and CDR2 SVGAGI. In DNA, the CDR3 is TGTGCCATCAGTGAGTCGTCGGCCGGCTATGGTTACACCTTG. This codes for CAISESSAGYGYTL.

This clonotype was counted ten times or more. The V and J genes are TRBV7-2 and TRBJ1-2, with D perhaps matching TRBD1 (5 bases). From germline, CDR1 is SGHTA and CDR2 FQGNSA. The length of the CDR3 is 12 residues. Trimming removed 1 base from V and 6 bases from J, with 6 bases in between. CDR3 in DNA: TGTGCCAGCAGCTTAGGCAGGGATGGCTACACCTTC. Translated, it gives CASSLGRDGYTF.

There are many counts of this clonotype. V gene TRBV25-1 combines with J gene TRBJ1-1; D not certain. The CDR3 extends over 15 amino acids. Per the germline V gene, CDR1 is MGHDK and CDR2 is SYGVNS. The V end was cut by 2 bases, the J end by 10 bases, with 20 bases between. CDR3 DNA: TGTGCCAGCAGTGAAGAGGGCAGTGGCCGACTGGGAGCTTTCTTT. This codes for CASSEEGSGRLGAFF.

This clonotype was picked up a small number of times. CDR3 nucleotide sequence: TGTGCCAGCGGAGGCAGCCCCTACGAGCAGTACTTC. This translates into CASGGSPYEQYF. The chain has TRBV12-3 or TRBV12-4 and TRBJ2-7, with D tentatively TRBD2 (5 bases). The CDR3 loop spans 12 amino acids. The V end was cut by 8 bases, the J end by 2 bases, with 10 bases between.

The chain has TRBV5-1 and TRBJ2-3; maybe TRBD1 (5 bases). The CDR3 consists of 13 residues. CDR1 SGHRS and CDR2 YFSETQ come from the germline V gene. CDR3 nucleotide sequence: TGCGGCACCTCGACAGTTAGCACAGATACGCAGTATTTT. The encoded protein is CGTSTVSTDTQYF. Filled out from reference TRBV5-1 and TRBJ2-3, the complete variable domain reads KAGVTQTPRYLIKTRGQQVTLSCSPISGHRSVSWYQQTPGQGLQFLFEYFSETQRNKGNFPGRFSGRQFSNSRSEMNVSTLELGDSALYLCGTSTVSTDTQYFGPGTRLTVL.

This chain uses TRBV7-2 with TRBJ1-1, with no clear D. Germline CDR1 and CDR2: SGHTA and FQGNSA. The V gene lost 3 bases and the J gene lost 4 bases, with 9 bases spanning the gap. The CDR3 is made up of 13 amino acids. The CDR3 nucleotides read TGTGCCAGCAGCTTCGACACATCCACTGAAGCTTTCTTT. Protein: CASSFDTSTEAFF.

This clonotype was detected many times. The chain links TRBV5-4 to TRBJ2-5, with D unresolved. Trimming stripped 4 bases from V and 3 bases from J, with 10 bases between. The germline gives CDR1 SGHNT, CDR2 YYREEE (reference sequence). This CDR3 comprises 13 residues. The CDR3 protein is CASSRINEETQYF. The CDR3 coding sequence is TGTGCCAGCAGCAGGATAAACGAAGAGACCCAGTACTTC.

Many counts were recorded for this clonotype. This chain uses TRBV11-3 with TRBJ2-7, with TRBD1 matching over 7 bases. V dropped 0 bases and J dropped 10; count of bases not matched to a gene: 6. The CDR3 runs 13 residues. Germline CDR1 SGHNT, CDR2 YENEEA. This chain's CDR3 is CASSLDTRDSQYF. In DNA form, the CDR3 reads TGTGCCAGCAGCTTAGATACGAGGGACAGTCAGTACTTC.

This chain joins TRBV6-1 and TRBJ2-5; D not resolved. The CDR3 covers 14 residues. Germline V lookup: CDR1 MNHNS, CDR2 SASEGT. Trimming stripped 4 bases from V and 2 bases from J, with 11 bases between. CDR3 amino acids: CASSAGSNQETQYF. For the CDR3, the DNA is TGTGCCAGCAGTGCCGGAAGTAATCAAGAGACCCAGTACTTC.

This clonotype was observed at least ten times. The chain links TRBV19 to TRBJ1-6, with TRBD1 identical over 10 bases. CDR1 and CDR2 from the germline V gene are LNHDA and SQIVND (reference sequence). V was clipped by 8 bases and J by 6 bases; unmatched bases: 7. CDR3 length: 15 amino acids. For the CDR3, the DNA is TGTGCCAGTGGGGACAGGGGCCCCGGTAATTCACCCCTCCACTTT. Translation: CASGDRGPGNSPLHF.

The chain carries TRBV7-3 and TRBJ2-5; 8 nucleotides match TRBD2. V lost 5 bases, J lost 5 bases, and 13 bases stayed unmatched. Germline V lookup: CDR1 SGHTA, CDR2 FQGTGA. The CDR3 is 16 amino acids. CDR3 coding DNA: TGTGCCAGCAGCCCCGGGGGGGGGCTCTTGGGGGAGACCCAGTACTTC. Its translation is CASSPGGGLLGETQYF.

This clonotype was picked up a small number of times. The rearrangement uses TRBV7-9 and TRBJ2-5, with D perhaps TRBD1 (6 bases). Germline values: CDR1 SEHNR, CDR2 FQNEAQ (reference sequence). Deletions cut 4 bases from V and 1 base from J, with 10 bases between. This CDR3 spans 14 amino acids. The CDR3 sequence: CASSSDRFQETQYF. For the CDR3, the DNA is TGTGCCAGCAGCTCGGACAGATTCCAAGAGACCCAGTACTTC.

The J gene is TRBJ2-2, the V gene TRBV7-3; D could derive from TRBD1 or TRBD2 (5 bases each). The V gene's germline CDR1 is SGHTA and CDR2 FQGTGA. This CDR3 contains 14 residues. Trimming took 4 bases from V and 1 from J, leaving 7 bases between them. The CDR3 sequence is CASSSGRNTGELFF. CDR3 coding DNA: TGTGCCAGCAGCTCGGGACGGAACACCGGGGAGCTGTTTTTT.

This clonotype was counted only a few times. The chain is built from TRBV27 and TRBJ1-1, with 7 bases fitting TRBD1. V lost 6 bases and J lost 5; bases outside the gene matches: 9. The CDR3 contains 14 residues. From germline, CDR1 is MNHEY and CDR2 SMNVEV (reference sequence). CDR3 loop: CASRPYDRDTEAFF. CDR3 sequence (DNA): TGTGCCAGCAGACCCTATGACAGGGATACTGAAGCTTTCTTT.

This clonotype was counted at least ten times. This sequence joins TRBV5-6 and TRBJ1-5; 9 bases align to TRBD1. The CDR3 has 16 residues. The J segment lost 5 bases and the V segment lost 4 bases, leaving 10 bases of the junction unmatched. Germline V gene lookup returns CDR1 SGHDT and CDR2 YYEEEE. CDR3 protein: CASSMRTGVEHQPQHF. In nucleotides, the CDR3 is TGTGCCAGCAGCATGCGGACAGGGGTTGAGCATCAGCCCCAGCATTTT.

As concerns this clonotype: This may come from a read error, since a much larger clone is one base off. This chain joins TRBV7-2 and TRBJ2-7; D is unclear. With 1 base removed from V and 4 bases from J, the gap between germline ends came to 11 bases. The CDR3 consists of 14 residues. Germline V gives CDR1 SGHTA, CDR2 FQGNSA. Here the CDR3 reads CASSLGAVYYEQYF. CDR3 DNA sequence: TGTGCCAGCAGCTTAGGAGCTGTTTATTACGAGCAGTACTTC.

Comment on this clonotype: This could be a read error, since a much larger clone is one nucleotide away. Since no conserved phenylalanine or tryptophan closes the CDR3, a read error is the likely cause. The J gene is TRBJ2-5, the V gene TRBV20-1, with no clear D. Trimming left V 1 base short and J 4 bases short, with 13 bases between. The CDR3 covers 14 residues. Looked up from germline, CDR1 is DFQATT and CDR2 is SNEGSKA (reference sequence). The CDR3 protein is CSARGLGALETQYC. CDR3 bases: TGCAGTGCTAGAGGACTTGGTGCGTTAGAGACCCAGTACTGC.

The rearrangement joins TRBV4-1 to TRBJ1-2; 10 nucleotides line up with TRBD1. The ends lost 8 bases at V and 8 bases at J; junction bases unmatched: 14. Per the germline V gene, CDR1 is MGHRA and CDR2 is YSYEKL. CDR3 length equals 15 residues. The CDR3 region is CASRGLKDRGGGYTF. The CDR3, as DNA: TGCGCCAGCCGAGGACTAAAGGACAGGGGGGGAGGCTACACCTTC.

The chain joins TRBV29-1 to TRBJ2-2, with TRBD2 as a possible D gene (6 bases). Germline assignment: CDR1 SQVTM and CDR2 ANQGSEA. Trimming removed 7 bases from V and 0 bases from J, with 15 bases in between. The CDR3 consists of 15 residues. The CDR3 is CSAYGGVANTGELFF. The CDR3 coding sequence is TGCAGCGCTTACGGCGGGGTCGCGAACACCGGGGAGCTGTTTTTT.

Comments on this clonotype: This CDR3 is missing its conserved last phenylalanine or tryptophan, likely due to a read error. The chain is built from TRBV10-3 and TRBJ1-1; D gene uncertain. Germline CDR1 is ENHRY and CDR2 is SYGVKD. The CDR3 covers 14 residues. The CDR3, as DNA: TGTGCCATCACTGAGTCGAATAGAAACACTGAAGCTTTCTCT. Protein product: CAITESNRNTEAFS.